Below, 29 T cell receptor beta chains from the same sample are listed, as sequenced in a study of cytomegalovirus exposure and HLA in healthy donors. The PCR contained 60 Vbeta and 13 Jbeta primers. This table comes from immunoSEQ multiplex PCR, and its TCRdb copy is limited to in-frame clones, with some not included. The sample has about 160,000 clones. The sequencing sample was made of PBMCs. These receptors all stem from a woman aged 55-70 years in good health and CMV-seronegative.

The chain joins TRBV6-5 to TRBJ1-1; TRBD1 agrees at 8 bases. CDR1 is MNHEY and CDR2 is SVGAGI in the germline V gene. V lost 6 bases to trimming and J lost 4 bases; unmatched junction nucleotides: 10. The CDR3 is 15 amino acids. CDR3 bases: TGTGCCAGCAGCCGGGCAGGGGGCCTGGGCACTGAAGCTTTCTTT. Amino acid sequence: CASSRAGGLGTEAFF.

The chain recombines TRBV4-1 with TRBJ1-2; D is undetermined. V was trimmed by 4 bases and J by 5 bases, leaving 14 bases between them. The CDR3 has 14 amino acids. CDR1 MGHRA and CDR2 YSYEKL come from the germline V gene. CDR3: CASSRVEGGYGYTF. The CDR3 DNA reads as TGCGCCAGCAGCCGGGTGGAGGGAGGGTATGGCTACACCTTC.

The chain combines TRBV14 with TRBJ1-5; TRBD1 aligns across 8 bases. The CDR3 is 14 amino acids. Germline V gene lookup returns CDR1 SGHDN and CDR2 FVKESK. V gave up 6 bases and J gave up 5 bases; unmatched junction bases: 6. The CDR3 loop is CASSWGTGDQPQHF. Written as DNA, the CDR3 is TGTGCCAGCAGTTGGGGGACAGGAGATCAGCCCCAGCATTTT. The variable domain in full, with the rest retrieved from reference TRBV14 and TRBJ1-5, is EAGVTQFPSHSVIEKGQTVTLRCDPISGHDNLYWYRRVMGKEIKFLLHFVKESKQDESGMPNNRFLAERTGGTYSTLKVQPAELEDSGVYFCASSWGTGDQPQHFGDGTRLSIL.

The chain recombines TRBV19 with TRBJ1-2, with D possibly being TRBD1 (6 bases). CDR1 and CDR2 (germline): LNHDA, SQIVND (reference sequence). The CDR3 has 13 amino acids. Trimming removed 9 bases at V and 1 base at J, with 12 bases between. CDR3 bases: TGTGCCAGCGGGGGGCGGTTTAACTATGGCTACACCTTC. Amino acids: CASGGRFNYGYTF.

CDR3 sequence reads: CASSPGTGGRELFF. The DNA for the CDR3 is TGTGCCAGCAGCCCTGGGACAGGGGGCCGGGAGCTGTTTTTT. The rearrangement uses TRBV7-2 and TRBJ2-2; TRBD1 aligns across 12 bases. Germline V gene data show CDR1 as SGHTA and CDR2 as FQGNSA. Trimming cost V 5 bases and J 9 bases; bases outside gene matches: 4. The CDR3 has 14 residues.

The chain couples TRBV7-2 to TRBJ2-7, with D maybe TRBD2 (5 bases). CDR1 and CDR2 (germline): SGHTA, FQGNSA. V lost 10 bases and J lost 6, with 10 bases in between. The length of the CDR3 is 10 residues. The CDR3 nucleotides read TGTGCCATCCGGGCGGGCGAGCAGTACTTC. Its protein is CAIRAGEQYF.

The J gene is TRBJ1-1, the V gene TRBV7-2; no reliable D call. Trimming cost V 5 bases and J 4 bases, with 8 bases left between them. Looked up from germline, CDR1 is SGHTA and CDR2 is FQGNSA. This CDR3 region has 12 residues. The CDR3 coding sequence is TGTGCCAGCAGCCTCCGGGGCACTGAAGCTTTCTTT. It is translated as CASSLRGTEAFF.

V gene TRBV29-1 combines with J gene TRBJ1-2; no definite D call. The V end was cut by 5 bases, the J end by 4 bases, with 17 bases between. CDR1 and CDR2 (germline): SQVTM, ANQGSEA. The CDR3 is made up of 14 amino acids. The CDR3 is CSVWGRRIGYGYTF. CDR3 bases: TGCAGCGTTTGGGGAAGGAGGATCGGCTATGGCTACACCTTC.

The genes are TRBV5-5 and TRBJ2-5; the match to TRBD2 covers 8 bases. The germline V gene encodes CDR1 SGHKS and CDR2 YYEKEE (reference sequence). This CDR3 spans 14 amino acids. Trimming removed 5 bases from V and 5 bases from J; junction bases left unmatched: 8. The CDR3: CASSSPGGRETQYF. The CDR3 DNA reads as TGTGCCAGCAGTTCCCCGGGGGGGAGGGAGACCCAGTACTTC.

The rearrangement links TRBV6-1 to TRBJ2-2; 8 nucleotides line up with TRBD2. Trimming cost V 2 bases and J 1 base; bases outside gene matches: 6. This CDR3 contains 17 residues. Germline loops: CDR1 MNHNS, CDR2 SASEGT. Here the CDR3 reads CASSERTSGMNTGELFF. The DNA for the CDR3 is TGTGCCAGCAGTGAACGAACTAGCGGAATGAACACCGGGGAGCTGTTTTTT.

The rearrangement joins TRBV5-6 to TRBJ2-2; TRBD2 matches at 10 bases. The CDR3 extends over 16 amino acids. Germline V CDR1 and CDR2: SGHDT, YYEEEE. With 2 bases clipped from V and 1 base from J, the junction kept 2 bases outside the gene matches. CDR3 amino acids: CASSLRTSGNTGELFF. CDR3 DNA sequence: TGTGCCAGCAGCTTAAGGACTAGCGGGAACACCGGGGAGCTGTTTTTT.

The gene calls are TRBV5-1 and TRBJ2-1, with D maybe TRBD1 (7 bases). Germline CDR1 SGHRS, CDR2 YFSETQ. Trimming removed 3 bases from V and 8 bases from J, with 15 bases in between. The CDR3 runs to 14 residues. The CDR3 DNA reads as TGCGCCAGCAGCTGGGGGGACAGTGGCGATGAGCAGTTCTTC. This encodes CASSWGDSGDEQFF.

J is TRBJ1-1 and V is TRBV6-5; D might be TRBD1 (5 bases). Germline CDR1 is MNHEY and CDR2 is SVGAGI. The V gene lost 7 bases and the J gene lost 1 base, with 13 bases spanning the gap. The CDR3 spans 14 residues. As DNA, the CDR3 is TGTGCCAGCACCCACCAAGGGGAGAACACTGAAGCTTTCTTT. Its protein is CASTHQGENTEAFF.

Here the CDR3 reads CASSSGYGYTF. CDR3 nucleotides: TGTGCCAGCAGTTCCGGGTATGGCTACACCTTC. The chain links TRBV27 to TRBJ1-2; D not resolved. Germline CDR1 reads MNHEY; CDR2 reads SMNVEV (reference sequence). The CDR3 extends over 11 amino acids. The V end was cut by 4 bases, the J end by 5 bases, with 5 bases between.

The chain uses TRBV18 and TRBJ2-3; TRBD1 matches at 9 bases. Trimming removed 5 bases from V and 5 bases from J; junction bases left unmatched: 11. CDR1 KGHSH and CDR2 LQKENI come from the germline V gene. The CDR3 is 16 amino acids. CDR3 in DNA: TGTGCCAGCTCATCCACGGACAGGGGCCGTCTAGATACGCAGTATTTT. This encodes CASSSTDRGRLDTQYF. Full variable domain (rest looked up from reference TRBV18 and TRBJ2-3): NAGVMQNPRHLVRRRGQEARLRCSPMKGHSHVYWYRQLPEEGLKFMVYLQKENIIDESGMPKERFSAEFPKEGPSILRIQQVVRGDSAAYFCASSSTDRGRLDTQYFGPGTRLTVL.

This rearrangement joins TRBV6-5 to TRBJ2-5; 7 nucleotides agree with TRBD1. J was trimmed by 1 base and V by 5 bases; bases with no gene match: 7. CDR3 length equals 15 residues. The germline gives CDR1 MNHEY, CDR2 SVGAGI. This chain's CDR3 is CASSSGQVAQETQYF. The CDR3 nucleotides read TGTGCCAGCAGTAGCGGACAGGTGGCCCAAGAGACCCAGTACTTC.

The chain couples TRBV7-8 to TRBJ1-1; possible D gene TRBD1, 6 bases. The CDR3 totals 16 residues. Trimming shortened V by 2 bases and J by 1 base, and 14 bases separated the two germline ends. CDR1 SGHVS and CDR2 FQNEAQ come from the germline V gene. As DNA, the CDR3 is TGTGCCAGCAGCTTAAATTCAGGGGCCACGAACACTGAAGCTTTCTTT. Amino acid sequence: CASSLNSGATNTEAFF.

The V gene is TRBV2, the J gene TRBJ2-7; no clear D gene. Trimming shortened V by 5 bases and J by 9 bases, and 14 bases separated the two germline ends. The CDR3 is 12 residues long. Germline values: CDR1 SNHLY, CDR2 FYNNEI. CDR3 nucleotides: TGTGCCAGCAGTCAAGGCATAAGAGGGCAGTACTTC. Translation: CASSQGIRGQYF.

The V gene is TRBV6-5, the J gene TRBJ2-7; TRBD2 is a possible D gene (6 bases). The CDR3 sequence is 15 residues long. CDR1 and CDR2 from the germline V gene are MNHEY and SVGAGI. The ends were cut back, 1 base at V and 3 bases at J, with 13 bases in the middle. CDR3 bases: TGTGCCAGCAGTTACTGGGGGGAAAGCAGCTACGAGCAGTACTTC. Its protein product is CASSYWGESSYEQYF.

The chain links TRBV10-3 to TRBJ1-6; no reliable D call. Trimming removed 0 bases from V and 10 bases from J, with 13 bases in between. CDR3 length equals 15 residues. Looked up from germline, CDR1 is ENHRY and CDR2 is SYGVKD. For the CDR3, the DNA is TGTGCCATCAGTGAGTCCAGACCAGGTGTGTCACCCCTCCACTTT. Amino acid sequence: CAISESRPGVSPLHF.

The CDR3 DNA follows: TGTGCCAGCAGTAAATTTAGCGGCTACCAAGAGACCCAGTACTTC. It is translated as CASSKFSGYQETQYF. The chain combines TRBV2 with TRBJ2-5; possible D gene TRBD2, 6 bases. The length of the CDR3 is 15 residues. Trimming left V 5 bases short and J 0 bases short, with 13 bases between. Germline lookup yields CDR1 SNHLY and CDR2 FYNNEI.

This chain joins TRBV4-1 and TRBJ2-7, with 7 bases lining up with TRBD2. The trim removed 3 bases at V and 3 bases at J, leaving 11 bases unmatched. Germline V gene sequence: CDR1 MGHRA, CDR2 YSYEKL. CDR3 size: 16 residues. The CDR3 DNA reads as TGCGCCAGCAGCCACATGCCGGGACTATCGTTCTACGAGCAGTACTTC. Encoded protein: CASSHMPGLSFYEQYF.

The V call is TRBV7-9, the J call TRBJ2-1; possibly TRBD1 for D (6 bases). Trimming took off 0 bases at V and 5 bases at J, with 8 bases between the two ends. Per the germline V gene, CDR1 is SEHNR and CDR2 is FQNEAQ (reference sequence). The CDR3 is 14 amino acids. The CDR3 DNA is TGTGCCAGCAGCTTAGCGGGGGCCGACAATGAGCAGTTCTTC. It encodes CASSLAGADNEQFF. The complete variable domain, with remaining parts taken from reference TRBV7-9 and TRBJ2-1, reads DTGVSQNPRHKITKRGQNVTFRCDPISEHNRLYWYRQTLGQGPEFLTYFQNEAQLEKSRLLSDRFSAERPKGSFSTLEIQRTEQGDSAMYLCASSLAGADNEQFFGPGTRLTVL.

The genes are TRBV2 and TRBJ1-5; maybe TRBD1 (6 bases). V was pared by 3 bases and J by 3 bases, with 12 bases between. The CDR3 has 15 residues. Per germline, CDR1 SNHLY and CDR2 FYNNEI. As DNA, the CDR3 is TGTGCCAGCAGTGAGTTGGACAGCTACAATCAGCCCCAGCATTTT. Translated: CASSELDSYNQPQHF.

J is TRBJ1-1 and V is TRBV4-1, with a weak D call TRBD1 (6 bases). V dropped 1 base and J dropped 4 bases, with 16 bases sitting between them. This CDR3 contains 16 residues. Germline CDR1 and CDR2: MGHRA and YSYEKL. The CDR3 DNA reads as TGCGCCAGCAGCCAAGGGGGGGGCCATCCTCCCACTGAAGCTTTCTTT. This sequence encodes CASSQGGGHPPTEAFF.

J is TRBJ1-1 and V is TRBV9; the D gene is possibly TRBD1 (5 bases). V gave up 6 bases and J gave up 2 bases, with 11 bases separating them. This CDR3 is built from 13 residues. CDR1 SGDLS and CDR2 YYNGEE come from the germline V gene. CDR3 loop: CASTQGINTEAFF. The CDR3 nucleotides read TGTGCCAGCACCCAGGGAATTAACACTGAAGCTTTCTTT.

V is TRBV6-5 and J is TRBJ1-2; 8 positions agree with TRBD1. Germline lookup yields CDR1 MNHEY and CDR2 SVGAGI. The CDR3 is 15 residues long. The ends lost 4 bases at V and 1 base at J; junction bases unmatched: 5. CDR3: CASSFGQGLNYGYTF. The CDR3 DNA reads TGTGCCAGCAGTTTTGGACAGGGCCTTAACTATGGCTACACCTTC.

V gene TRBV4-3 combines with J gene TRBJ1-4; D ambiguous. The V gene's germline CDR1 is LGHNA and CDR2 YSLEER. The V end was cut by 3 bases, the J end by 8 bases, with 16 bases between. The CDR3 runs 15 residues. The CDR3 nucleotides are TGCGCCAGCAGCCAGGGATGGGGAGCTAGGGAAAAACTGTTTTTT. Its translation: CASSQGWGAREKLFF.

CDR3 nucleotides: TGTGCCAGCTCACCGGGACAGGGCTATCAGCCCCAGCATTTT. Translated: CASSPGQGYQPQHF. V is TRBV18 and J is TRBJ1-5; 9 bases map to TRBD1. This CDR3 has 14 residues. Trimming removed 3 bases from V and 5 bases from J; junction bases left unmatched: 2. Germline assignment: CDR1 KGHSH and CDR2 LQKENI. The complete variable domain, with remaining parts taken from reference TRBV18 and TRBJ1-5, reads NAGVMQNPRHLVRRRGQEARLRCSPMKGHSHVYWYRQLPEEGLKFMVYLQKENIIDESGMPKERFSAEFPKEGPSILRIQQVVRGDSAAYFCASSPGQGYQPQHFGDGTRLSIL.